Following are 23 T cell receptor beta chains from one sample sequenced in a study of shared clonotypes between healthy human individuals. TCRdb keeps only in-frame clones here, not all; method: immunoSEQ multiplex PCR. The table records around 500,000 clones, 81% of them present only once. Sequences were obtained from PBMCs. Source of these receptors: a woman aged 35 to 49 in good health. Some clones in this sample may be carry-over from other donors' samples.

This clone was counted many times. This sample includes further DNA sequences coding for the same CDR3. The rearrangement joins TRBV11-2 to TRBJ2-7, with unresolved D. Between the trimmed V and J ends, which lost 3 bases and 0 bases, there was a span of 9 bases. Germline V lookup: CDR1 SGHAT, CDR2 FQNNGV. The CDR3 runs 14 residues. Here the CDR3 reads CASSFSESSYEQYF. CDR3 coding DNA: TGTGCCAGCAGCTTCTCTGAGAGCTCCTACGAGCAGTACTTC.

This clone showed up many times. This CDR3 is also generated by other DNA sequences in the sample. V usage is TRBV9 and J usage is TRBJ2-5; 11 bases fit TRBD2. CDR1 and CDR2 from the germline V gene are SGDLS and YYNGEE. CDR3 length: 16 amino acids. The J segment lost 4 bases and the V segment lost 3 bases, leaving 8 bases of the junction unmatched. The CDR3 nucleotides read TGTGCCAGCAGCGGAATGTTAGCGGGGGGGGCAGAGACCCAGTACTTC. Translation: CASSGMLAGGAETQYF. Combining the CDR3 with reference TRBV9 and TRBJ2-5 gives the whole variable domain DSGVTQTPKHLITATGQRVTLRCSPRSGDLSVYWYQQSLDQGLQFLIQYYNGEERAKGNILERFSAQQFPDLHSELNLSSLELGDSALYFCASSGMLAGGAETQYFGPGTRLLVL.

The chain recombines TRBV10-3 with TRBJ1-5; weak D call: TRBD1 (5 bases). Per germline, CDR1 ENHRY and CDR2 SYGVKD. The CDR3 loop spans 15 amino acids. V was shortened by 4 bases and J by 0 bases, with 10 bases between the two germline ends. CDR3 DNA: TGTGCCATCAGTGGGGACGGGAATAGCAATCAGCCCCAGCATTTT. Protein product: CAISGDGNSNQPQHF.

V usage is TRBV30 and J usage is TRBJ1-1; maybe TRBD1 (6 bases). The CDR3 is made up of 14 amino acids. Between the trimmed V and J ends, which lost 2 bases and 1 base, there was a span of 11 bases. Germline V lookup: CDR1 GTSNPN, CDR2 SVGIG (reference sequence). The CDR3 loop is CAWSRGGSNTEAFF. CDR3 DNA sequence: TGTGCCTGGAGTAGGGGGGGTTCGAACACTGAAGCTTTCTTT.

V is TRBV30 and J is TRBJ1-2; the D is unclear. Germline CDR1 is GTSNPN and CDR2 is SVGIG (reference sequence). This CDR3 is built from 13 residues. With 0 bases removed from V and 1 base from J, the gap between germline ends came to 6 bases. In DNA form, the CDR3 reads TGTGCCTGGAGTGTATCGTATAACTATGGCTACACCTTC. This sequence encodes CAWSVSYNYGYTF.

This clone was picked up many times. The same CDR3 also results from other DNA sequences found in this sample. The V gene is TRBV19, the J gene TRBJ1-2; 10 nucleotides align to TRBD1. This CDR3 comprises 16 residues. J was trimmed by 7 bases and V by 5 bases; bases with no gene match: 13. Germline lookup yields CDR1 LNHDA and CDR2 SQIVND (reference sequence). The CDR3: CASSPPPGTGDFGYTF. DNA for the CDR3: TGTGCCAGTAGTCCCCCTCCCGGGACAGGGGACTTTGGCTACACCTTC.

The gene calls are TRBV11-2 and TRBJ2-2; D may correspond to TRBD1 or TRBD2 (5 bases each). Germline V gene data show CDR1 as SGHAT and CDR2 as FQNNGV. V shed 10 bases and J shed 1 base, with 10 bases lying between them. CDR3 length: 13 amino acids. The CDR3, as DNA: TGTGCCACCAGGGACCTGAACACCGGGGAGCTGTTTTTT. Its protein product is CATRDLNTGELFF. The full variable domain, its missing parts supplied by reference TRBV11-2 and TRBJ2-2, is EAGVAQSPRYKIIEKRQSVAFWCNPISGHATLYWYQQILGQGPKLLIQFQNNGVVDDSQLPKDRFSAERLKGVDSTLKIQPAKLEDSAVYLCATRDLNTGELFFGEGSRLTVL.

The chain recombines TRBV27 with TRBJ1-4; no reliable D call. CDR1 is MNHEY, CDR2 SMNVEV, per germline (reference sequence). V lost 5 bases to trimming and J lost 1 base, with 2 bases between them. The CDR3 has 12 amino acids. The CDR3 nucleotides are TGTGCCAGCAGTCGAACTAATGAAAAACTGTTTTTT. It encodes CASSRTNEKLFF.

There are a few counts of this clone. The chain has TRBV9 and TRBJ2-2; 7 bases fit TRBD2. Germline CDR1 SGDLS, CDR2 YYNGEE. There are 16 residues in the CDR3. V dropped 4 bases and J dropped 3; count of bases not matched to a gene: 9. The CDR3 loop reads CASSPGRGDHTGELFF. In nucleotides, the CDR3 is TGTGCCAGCAGCCCAGGACGGGGGGACCACACCGGGGAGCTGTTTTTT.

The chain carries TRBV2 and TRBJ1-1; D is ambiguous. With 5 bases removed from V and 3 bases from J, the gap between germline ends came to 4 bases. The CDR3 is 11 residues long. Germline-derived CDR1 and CDR2 are SNHLY and FYNNEI. CDR3 sequence: CASSFYTEAFF. As DNA, the CDR3 is TGTGCCAGCAGTTTTTACACTGAAGCTTTCTTT.

This clone turned up a few times. The genes are TRBV28 and TRBJ1-2; D not resolved. The CDR3 runs 14 residues. Germline CDR1 reads MDHEN; CDR2 reads SYDVKM. Trimming shortened V by 2 bases and J by 4 bases, and 11 bases separated the two germline ends. The CDR3 nucleotides are TGTGCCAGCAGTTTAGGCACAGAAGCCTATGGCTACACCTTC. It encodes CASSLGTEAYGYTF.

The rearrangement links TRBV14 to TRBJ1-1; TRBD1 aligns across 10 bases. With 3 bases clipped from V and 3 bases from J, the junction kept 4 bases outside the gene matches. In germline, CDR1 is SGHDN, CDR2 FVKESK. The CDR3 totals 15 residues. The CDR3 DNA reads TGTGCCAGCAGCCAGGGACAGGGGCACTACACTGAAGCTTTCTTT. It is translated as CASSQGQGHYTEAFF.

This clone has just one count. A far larger clone is one nucleotide away, so this likely arose from a read error. Other DNA sequences of this sample code for an identical CDR3. This chain uses TRBV30 with TRBJ2-7, with TRBD2 identical over 8 bases. The CDR3 consists of 14 residues. Germline CDR1 GTSNPN, CDR2 SVGIG (reference sequence). Trimming took 3 bases from V and 4 from J; bases not matched to a gene: 8. Here the CDR3 DNA reads TGTGCCTGGAGACCACTAGCGGCTACATACGAGCAGTACTTC. Translated, it gives CAWRPLAATYEQYF. The entire variable domain, with the rest obtained from reference TRBV30 and TRBJ2-7, is as follows: SQTIHQWPATLVQPVGSPLSLECTVEGTSNPNLYWYRQAAGRGLQLLFYSVGIGQISSEVPQNLSASRPQDRQFILSSKKLLLSDSGFYLCAWRPLAATYEQYFGPGTRLTVT.

This clone was picked up a small number of times. This sequence may be a read error, since a much larger clone differs from it by one base. J is TRBJ2-1 and V is TRBV28; 7 bases align to TRBD1. CDR3 size: 17 residues. Per the germline V gene, CDR1 is MDHEN and CDR2 is SYDVKM. CDR3 in amino acids: CASSPTQGRSSYNGQFF. CDR3 nucleotides: TGTGCCAGCAGTCCAACACAGGGGCGAAGCTCCTACAATGGGCAGTTCTTC.

A remark on this clone: A far more abundant clone sits one base away, making this likely a read error. The chain links TRBV11-2 to TRBJ1-2; tentatively, D is TRBD1 (5 bases). Trimming removed 3 bases from V and 4 bases from J, with 15 bases in between. The CDR3 has 15 amino acids. CDR1 and CDR2 from the germline V gene are SGHAT and FQNNGV. The CDR3 loop reads CASSLGGLAGYGYTF. The CDR3 nucleotides are TGTGCCAGCAGCTTGGGGGGGTTGGCGGGCTATGGCTACACCTTC.

V is TRBV11-2 and J is TRBJ2-1, with D possibly being TRBD1 (6 bases). The CDR3 runs to 13 residues. V dropped 6 bases and J dropped 9 bases, with 15 bases sitting between them. Looked up from germline, CDR1 is SGHAT and CDR2 is FQNNGV. The CDR3 sequence is CASRLSGVGEQFF. The CDR3 DNA is TGTGCCAGCAGACTCTCAGGGGTGGGTGAGCAGTTCTTC.

V gene TRBV28 combines with J gene TRBJ2-7; D remains ambiguous. Germline loops: CDR1 MDHEN, CDR2 SYDVKM. The germline V and J ends were trimmed by 8 bases and 3 bases, with 11 bases remaining between them. This CDR3 region has 12 residues. CDR3 sequence reads: CASRILGYEQYF. The CDR3 coding sequence is TGTGCCAGCCGGATTTTGGGCTACGAGCAGTACTTC.

This chain joins TRBV7-2 and TRBJ2-5; a weak D match, TRBD1 (5 bases). Germline V gene sequence: CDR1 SGHTA, CDR2 FQGNSA. Trimming removed 2 bases from V and 0 bases from J, with 7 bases in between. The CDR3 is 14 amino acids. CDR3 DNA: TGTGCCAGCAGCTTAATGGACAACCAAGAGACCCAGTACTTC. Amino acid sequence: CASSLMDNQETQYF.

This clone has only a few counts. The chain recombines TRBV5-1 with TRBJ2-5, with D tentatively TRBD1 or TRBD2 (5 bases each). CDR1 is SGHRS and CDR2 is YFSETQ in the germline V gene. There are 14 residues in the CDR3. Trimming took off 4 bases at V and 1 base at J, with 11 bases between the two ends. CDR3 protein: CASSPSGPQETQYF. The CDR3 DNA reads TGCGCCAGCAGCCCTTCGGGACCCCAAGAGACCCAGTACTTC.

This clone was detected ten times or more. The sample holds other DNA sequences that translate to the same CDR3. The chain combines TRBV19 with TRBJ1-4; tentatively, D is TRBD1 (5 bases). V lost 6 bases and J lost 8, with 22 bases in between. The CDR3 is 16 amino acids. The germline gives CDR1 LNHDA, CDR2 SQIVND (reference sequence). The CDR3 DNA reads TGTGCCAGTAGCGTTTCGGACGGGACTCCCGGGGAAAAACTGTTTTTT. It is translated as CASSVSDGTPGEKLFF.

This clone was recorded a few times. The CDR3 region has the DNA TGTGCCAGCAGTGAGTCCGGGGGCAGATACGAGCAGTACTTC. This encodes CASSESGGRYEQYF. V usage is TRBV25-1 and J usage is TRBJ2-7; possibly TRBD1 or TRBD2 for D (6 bases each). The CDR3 has 14 amino acids. The germline V and J ends were trimmed by 3 bases and 4 bases, with 13 bases remaining between them. CDR1 and CDR2 from the germline V gene are MGHDK and SYGVNS.

This clone was counted once. V usage is TRBV6-6 and J usage is TRBJ2-3; 9 nucleotides agree with TRBD2. The junction had 6 bases not matched to a gene; V was cut back by 3 bases and J by 2 bases. This CDR3 is 16 amino acids long. From germline, CDR1 is MNHNY and CDR2 SVGAGI (reference sequence). The CDR3 loop is CASSYPSSGNTDTQYF. The DNA of the CDR3 is TGTGCCAGCAGTTATCCCTCTAGCGGGAACACAGATACGCAGTATTTT.

This clone was recorded once. The chain uses TRBV10-3 and TRBJ2-1; the D gene is possibly TRBD2 (7 bases). V gave up 8 bases and J gave up 8 bases, with 13 bases separating them. There are 12 residues in the CDR3. From germline, CDR1 is ENHRY and CDR2 SYGVKD. The CDR3, as DNA: TGTGCCATCGGACGGGGGGCGGATGAGCAGTTCTTC. Translation gives CAIGRGADEQFF.